This T cell receptor (beta chain) stems from a study of CXCR3-negative and CXCR3-positive naive CD8 T cells. Study-level information: The dataset comprises approximately 140 million TRB reads in total, with about 1.5 +/- 0.3 million reads per library.

Naive CD8+ T cells had a CD45RO-CCR7+CD27+CD95- phenotype. UMI-labeled 5' RACE TRB cDNA libraries were prepared from the cells. With the 5' RACE reads reprocessed, TCRdb shows one record per CDR3 protein and no DNA. This table holds some 150,000 distinct CDR3 sequences. Study-level results: The study found more hydrophobic TRB CDR3s in CXCR3-positive naive cells than in CXCR3-negative naive cells. Each naive subset displayed comparably high diversity, whereas memory CD8+ cells displayed much lower diversity. Both naive subsets, CXCR3-negative and CXCR3-positive, displayed similar TRBV-TRBJ usage, unlike memory cells.

As to this clonotype: Its target is not known.

The germline V gene has CDR1 SEHNR and CDR2 FQNEAQ (reference sequence). The CDR3 is 14 residues long. This chain links TRBV7-9 with TRBJ2-5; TCRdb lists TRBD1, though no DNA is available to test this call. Sequenced sample: naive CXCR3+ CD8+ T cells from blood. Documented subset: CD45RO-CCR7+CD27+CD95- naive CD8+ T cells expressing CXCR3 (TNR3+). This receptor was identified in a human donor in good health. Some clones in this sample may be carry-over from other donors' samples. The CDR3 reads CASSLGPGSETQYF.